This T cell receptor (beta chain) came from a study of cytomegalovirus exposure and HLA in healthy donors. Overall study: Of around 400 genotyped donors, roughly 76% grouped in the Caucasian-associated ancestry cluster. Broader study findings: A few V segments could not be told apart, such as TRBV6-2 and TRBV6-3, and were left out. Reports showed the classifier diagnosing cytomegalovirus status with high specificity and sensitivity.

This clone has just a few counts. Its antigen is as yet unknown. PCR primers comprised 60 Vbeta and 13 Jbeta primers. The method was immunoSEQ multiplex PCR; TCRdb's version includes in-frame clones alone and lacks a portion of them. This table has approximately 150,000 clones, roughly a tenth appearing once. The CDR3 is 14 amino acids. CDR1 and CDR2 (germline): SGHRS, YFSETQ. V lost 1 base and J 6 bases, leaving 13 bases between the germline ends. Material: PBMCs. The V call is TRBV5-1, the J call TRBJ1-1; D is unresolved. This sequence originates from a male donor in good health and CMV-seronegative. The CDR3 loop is CASSLISGSAEAFF. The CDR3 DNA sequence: TGCGCCAGCAGCTTGATCTCGGGTTCGGCTGAAGCTTTCTTT.